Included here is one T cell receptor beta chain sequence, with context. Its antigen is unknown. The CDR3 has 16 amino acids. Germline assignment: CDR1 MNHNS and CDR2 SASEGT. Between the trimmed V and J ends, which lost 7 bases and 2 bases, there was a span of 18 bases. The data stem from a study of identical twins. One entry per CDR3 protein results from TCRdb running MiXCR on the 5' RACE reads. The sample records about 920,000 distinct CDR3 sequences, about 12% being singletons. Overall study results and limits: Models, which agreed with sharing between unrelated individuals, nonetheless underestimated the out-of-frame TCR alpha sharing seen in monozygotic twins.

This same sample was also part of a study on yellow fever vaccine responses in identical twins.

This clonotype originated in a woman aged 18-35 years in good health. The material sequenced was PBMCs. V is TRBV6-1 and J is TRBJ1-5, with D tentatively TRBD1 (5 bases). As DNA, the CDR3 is TGTGCCAGCACCAACGGGGGGGGTTGGGGCAATCAGCCCCAGCATTTT. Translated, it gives CASTNGGGWGNQPQHF.